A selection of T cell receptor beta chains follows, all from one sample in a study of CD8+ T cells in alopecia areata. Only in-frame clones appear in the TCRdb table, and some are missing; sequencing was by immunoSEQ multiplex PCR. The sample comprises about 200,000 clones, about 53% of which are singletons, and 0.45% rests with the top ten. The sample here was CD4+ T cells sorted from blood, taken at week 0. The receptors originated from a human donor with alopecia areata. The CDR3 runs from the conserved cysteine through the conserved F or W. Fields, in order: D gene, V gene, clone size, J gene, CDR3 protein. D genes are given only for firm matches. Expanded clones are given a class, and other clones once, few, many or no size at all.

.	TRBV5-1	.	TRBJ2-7	CASSLVAFSYGQYF
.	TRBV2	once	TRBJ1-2	CASRPVPNYGYTF
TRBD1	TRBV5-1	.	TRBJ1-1	CASSPPGQGENTEAFF
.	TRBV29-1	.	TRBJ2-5	CSVGRMETQYF
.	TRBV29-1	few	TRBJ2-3	CSVGTLAADTQYF
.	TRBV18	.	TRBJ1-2	CASSPPSTSYGYTF
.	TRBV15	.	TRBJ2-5	CATSRYPDEETQYF
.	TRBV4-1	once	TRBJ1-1	CASSQETGRNTEAFF
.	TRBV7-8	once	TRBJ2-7	CASSLGDQSYEQYF
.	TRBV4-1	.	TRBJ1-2	CASSQTPPGPYGYTF
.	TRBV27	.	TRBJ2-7	CASSPMVSTHSYEQYF